Listed below are T cell receptor beta chains from one sample, sequenced in a study of blood T cell repertoires in COVID-19. Only in-frame clones appear in the TCRdb table, and some are missing; sequencing was by immunoSEQ multiplex PCR. The sample comprises around 200,000 clones, about 87% of which are singletons, and about 3% rests with the top ten. What was sequenced was peripheral blood. The source is a man aged 40-50 years with active or convalescent COVID-19. Each CDR3 is given with its conserved first and last residue. D genes are given only for firm matches. Not every row has a clone size; where given, it reads once, few, many or a size class.

>-|TRBJ1-1|-|16|TRBV18
CASSSLPTAEGTEAFF
TGTGCCAGCTCTTCTCTTCCGACCGCGGAGGGCACTGAAGCTTTCTTT
>-|TRBJ1-2|-|12|TRBV28
CATNDRNYGYTF
TGTGCCACAAATGACAGGAACTATGGCTACACCTTC
>-|TRBJ1-4|-|14|TRBV11-3
CASSLTRKNEKLFF
TGTGCCAGCAGTTTGACAAGGAAAAATGAAAAACTGTTTTTT
>-|TRBJ1-6|TRBD1|15|TRBV14
CASSDRDSWDSPLHF
TGTGCCAGCAGCGACCGGGACAGTTGGGACTCACCCCTCCACTTT
>-|TRBJ2-7|-|15|TRBV18
CASSPGGLLGYEQYF
TGTGCCAGCTCACCAGGGGGACTTCTTGGGTACGAGCAGTACTTC
>-|TRBJ2-3|TRBD1|17|TRBV7-3
CASSSPTGGTSTDTQYF
TGTGCCAGCAGCTCCCCGACAGGGGGGACTAGCACAGATACGCAGTATTTT
>once|TRBJ1-1|-|13|TRBV6-5
CASTRRENTEAFF
TGTGCCAGCACCAGGCGGGAGAACACTGAAGCTTTCTTT
>-|TRBJ2-3|-|14|TRBV10-1
CASSVDRYTDTQYF
TGCGCCAGCAGTGTCGACAGGTACACAGATACGCAGTATTTT
>-|TRBJ2-7|TRBD2|16|TRBV4-3
CASSQDHVSGDYEQYF
TGCGCCAGCAGCCAAGATCATGTTAGCGGGGATTACGAGCAGTACTTC
>-|TRBJ2-2|TRBD1|14|TRBV2
CASSGDRGRRELFF
TGTGCCAGCAGTGGGGACAGGGGAAGGAGAGAGCTGTTTTTT
>-|TRBJ1-1|TRBD1|16|TRBV28
CASSLGGGPLYTEAFF
TGTGCCAGCAGCTTAGGAGGGGGCCCATTGTACACTGAAGCTTTCTTT
>-|TRBJ2-5|TRBD1|15|TRBV4-1
CASSQWDRGPETQYF
TGCGCCAGCAGCCAGTGGGACAGGGGACCGGAGACCCAGTACTTC
>-|TRBJ1-1|-|13|TRBV4-1
CASSHAVNTEAFF
TGCGCCAGCAGCCATGCAGTGAACACTGAAGCTTTCTTT
>-|TRBJ2-3|-|12|TRBV19
CASSIAADTQYF
TGTGCCAGTAGTATAGCGGCAGATACGCAGTATTTT
>-|TRBJ1-5|-|13|TRBV7-8
CASSETENQPQHF
TGTGCCAGCAGCGAAACAGAGAATCAGCCCCAGCATTTT
>-|TRBJ1-1|TRBD1|14|TRBV25-1
CASSEYAGGTEAFF
TGTGCCAGCAGTGAATATGCAGGGGGCACTGAAGCTTTCTTT
>-|TRBJ1-2|-|13|TRBV3-1/TRBV3-2
CASSQGSAYGYTF
TGTGCCAGCAGCCAAGGTAGCGCCTATGGCTACACCTTC
>-|TRBJ2-2|-|17|TRBV6-1
CASSENLRAANTGELFF
TGTGCCAGCAGTGAGAACCTCAGGGCGGCGAACACCGGGGAGCTGTTTTTT
>-|TRBJ1-2|TRBD1|13|TRBV28
CASRTGVGYGYTF
TGTGCCAGCAGGACAGGGGTGGGATATGGCTACACCTTC
>-|TRBJ1-2|TRBD1|12|TRBV11-3
CASSPTGRGYTF
TGTGCCAGCAGCCCGACAGGGAGAGGCTACACCTTC
>-|TRBJ2-3|TRBD2|15|TRBV7-9
CASSLGLDNTDTQYF
TGTGCCAGCAGCTTGGGACTAGATAACACAGATACGCAGTATTTT
>-|TRBJ2-4|-|14|TRBV27
CASSPSIQGYIQYF
TGTGCCAGCAGTCCGTCCATACAGGGATACATTCAGTACTTC
>-|TRBJ2-1|-|16|TRBV11-2
CASSSETQDSYNEQFF
TGTGCCAGCAGCTCAGAGACGCAGGATTCCTACAATGAGCAGTTCTTC
>-|TRBJ2-1|TRBD2|15|TRBV10-2
CASSVGLAGGGEQFF
TGCGCCAGCAGTGTGGGACTAGCGGGGGGTGGTGAGCAGTTCTTC
>-|TRBJ1-6|-|12|TRBV11-1
CASSFLNSPLHF
TGTGCCAGCAGCTTCCTAAATTCACCCCTCCACTTT
>-|TRBJ1-4|-|13|TRBV7-2
CASSLAPNEKLFF
TGTGCCAGCAGCTTAGCCCCAAATGAAAAACTGTTTTTT
>-|TRBJ2-7|TRBD1|14|TRBV14
CASSHRTGIYEQYF
TGTGCCAGCAGCCACAGGACAGGGATCTACGAGCAGTACTTC
>-|TRBJ1-1|TRBD1|14|TRBV28
CASSQAGTGFYAFF
TGTGCCAGCAGTCAGGCAGGGACAGGGTTTTACGCTTTCTTT
>-|TRBJ2-7|-|15|TRBV18
CASSPLTVSSYEQYF
TGTGCCAGCTCACCGTTAACAGTTAGCTCCTACGAGCAGTACTTC
>-|TRBJ2-5|-|14|TRBV5-1
CASSLKDSQETQYF
TGCGCCAGCAGCTTAAAGGACAGCCAAGAGACCCAGTACTTC
>-|TRBJ1-2|TRBD1|14|TRBV27
CASSSGQGNYGYTF
TGTGCCAGCAGTTCGGGACAGGGGAACTATGGCTACACCTTC
>-|TRBJ2-7|-|13|TRBV5-5
CASSFRTLEEQYF
TGTGCCAGCAGCTTTAGAACCCTAGAGGAGCAGTACTTC
>-|TRBJ2-6|-|14|TRBV28
CASRQGSGANVLTF
TGTGCCAGCAGGCAGGGCTCTGGGGCCAACGTCCTGACTTTC
>-|TRBJ2-2|TRBD1|18|TRBV9
CASSVATGGRGPTGELFF
TGTGCCAGCAGCGTAGCTACCGGGGGCAGGGGGCCCACCGGGGAGCTGTTTTTT
>-|TRBJ1-1|-|13|TRBV6-4
CASSRQPNTEAFF
TGTGCCAGCAGTCGACAGCCGAACACTGAAGCTTTCTTT